A single sample is the source of the 18 T cell receptor beta chains below, sequenced in a study of cytomegalovirus exposure and HLA in healthy donors. PCR employed 60 Vbeta and 13 Jbeta primers. Clones were read by immunoSEQ multiplex PCR, and TCRdb kept only the in-frame ones, dropping some. The sample holds hundreds of thousands of clones, 82% seen once. Material for sequencing was PBMCs. These receptors were collected from a man aged 40-49 years in good health and CMV-seropositive.

As to this clone: This sample includes further DNA sequences coding for the same CDR3. V gene TRBV11-2 combines with J gene TRBJ2-7, with TRBD2 as a possible D gene (6 bases). CDR3 length: 13 amino acids. Germline lookup yields CDR1 SGHAT and CDR2 FQNNGV. The V end lost 2 bases, the J end lost 4 bases, and 9 bases lay between the germline ends. CDR3 region: CASSLQTSYEQYF. In DNA form, the CDR3 reads TGTGCCAGCAGCTTACAGACTAGTTACGAGCAGTACTTC.

This clone turned up a few times. V usage is TRBV4-1 and J usage is TRBJ1-4, with TRBD1 matching 7 bases. Looked up from germline, CDR1 is MGHRA and CDR2 is YSYEKL. Trimming cost V 4 bases and J 2 bases; bases outside gene matches: 7. The CDR3 totals 16 residues. DNA of the CDR3: TGCGCCAGCAGCCGCGACAGGGATCCGACTAATGAAAAACTGTTTTTT. Protein product: CASSRDRDPTNEKLFF.

The chain combines TRBV19 with TRBJ2-2, with 8 bases identical to TRBD1. The V segment lost 7 bases and the J segment 4 bases; nucleotides outside the gene matches: 5. CDR1 is LNHDA and CDR2 is SQIVND in the germline V gene (reference sequence). The CDR3 runs to 14 residues. As DNA, the CDR3 is TGTGCCAGTATGTGGACAGGGCGCACCGGGGAGCTGTTTTTT. It translates to CASMWTGRTGELFF.

This chain uses TRBV12-5 with TRBJ1-1, with 7 bases fitting TRBD1. V was clipped by 2 bases and J by 2 bases; unmatched bases: 5. The CDR3 is 15 residues long. Germline V gene sequence: CDR1 LGHNT, CDR2 FRNRAP. In nucleotides, the CDR3 is TGTGCTAGTGGTTTGTGGCAGGGGGTAAACACTGAAGCTTTCTTT. Translated: CASGLWQGVNTEAFF. Full variable domain (rest looked up from reference TRBV12-5 and TRBJ1-1): DARVTQTPRHKVTEMGQEVTMRCQPILGHNTVFWYRQTMMQGLELLAYFRNRAPLDDSGMPKDRFSAEMPDATLATLKIQPSEPRDSAVYFCASGLWQGVNTEAFFGQGTRLTVV.

This clone was detected only once. The genes are TRBV7-9 and TRBJ2-3; D is uncertain. The CDR3 is 12 amino acids. With 2 bases removed from V and 4 bases from J, the gap between germline ends came to 4 bases. CDR1 SEHNR and CDR2 FQNEAQ come from the germline V gene (reference sequence). CDR3 in DNA: TGTGCCAGCAGCTTAATATCAGATACGCAGTATTTT. Its translation is CASSLISDTQYF.

This clone was seen a single time. The V call is TRBV4-1, the J call TRBJ2-7; TRBD1 matches 7 bases. Germline V gene lookup returns CDR1 MGHRA and CDR2 YSYEKL. Losses at the gene ends were 4 bases for V and 2 bases for J; bases not matched to a gene: 8. The CDR3 contains 15 residues. CDR3 region: CASSLTGANTYEQYF. The DNA of the CDR3 is TGCGCCAGCAGCCTTACAGGGGCTAACACCTACGAGCAGTACTTC.

V gene TRBV29-1 combines with J gene TRBJ2-1, with TRBD2 identical over 7 bases. V was clipped by 8 bases and J by 4 bases; unmatched bases: 8. CDR1 is SQVTM and CDR2 is ANQGSEA in the germline V gene. There are 13 residues in the CDR3. CDR3 in DNA: TGCAGCACCGGGACTAATGAGTACAATGAGCAGTTCTTC. It encodes CSTGTNEYNEQFF.

The CDR3 loop reads CASSIWASGKQETQYF. CDR3 sequence (DNA): TGTGCCAGTAGTATCTGGGCTAGCGGGAAACAAGAGACCCAGTACTTC. The chain couples TRBV19 to TRBJ2-5; 9 bases are shared with TRBD2. The CDR3 runs 16 residues. CDR1 is LNHDA and CDR2 is SQIVND in the germline V gene (reference sequence). Unmatched junction bases numbered 7, after V lost 3 bases and J lost 2 bases. The whole variable domain, remainder taken from reference TRBV19 and TRBJ2-5, is DGGITQSPKYLFRKEGQNVTLSCEQNLNHDAMYWYRQDPGQGLRLIYYSQIVNDFQKGDIAEGYSVSREKKESFPLTVTSAQKNPTAFYLCASSIWASGKQETQYFGPGTRLLVL.

The chain links TRBV6-5 to TRBJ1-2; D is perhaps TRBD1 (5 bases). The CDR3 is 14 residues long. The V end lost 6 bases, the J end lost 3 bases, and 14 bases lay between the germline ends. Germline V CDR1 and CDR2: MNHEY, SVGAGI. CDR3 in amino acids: CASRAGLGDYGYTF. The CDR3 coding sequence is TGTGCCAGCAGAGCGGGCCTGGGGGACTATGGCTACACCTTC.

The rearrangement links TRBV7-6 to TRBJ2-4; TRBD1 agrees at 10 bases. Trimming at V came to 0 bases and at J to 6 bases, leaving 8 bases not matched to a gene. The CDR3 length is 17 residues. Germline loops: CDR1 SGHVS, CDR2 FNYEAQ. CDR3 nucleotides: TGTGCCAGCAGCTTAGCGCCCGACAGGGGGCCTGGAAACATTCAGTACTTC. Protein sequence: CASSLAPDRGPGNIQYF.

V gene TRBV6-6 combines with J gene TRBJ1-1; TRBD1 matches 9 bases. V lost 10 bases, J lost 4 bases, and 7 bases stayed unmatched. The CDR3 length is 13 residues. Germline-derived CDR1 and CDR2 are MNHNY and SVGAGI (reference sequence). The CDR3 region is CANSQGAGTEAFF. CDR3 nucleotides: TGTGCCAACTCACAGGGGGCAGGCACTGAAGCTTTCTTT.

V usage is TRBV5-4 and J usage is TRBJ2-3; D might be TRBD2 (5 bases). CDR1 is SGHNT, CDR2 YYREEE, per germline (reference sequence). Trimming took 4 bases from V and 3 from J, leaving 21 bases between them. This CDR3 spans 17 amino acids. The CDR3 protein is CASSIGSAGARTDTQYF. CDR3 coding DNA: TGTGCCAGCAGCATAGGGTCGGCGGGTGCTAGGACAGATACGCAGTATTTT.

A few counts support this clone. The chain couples TRBV2 to TRBJ1-1; 7 bases fit TRBD1. The ends lost 9 bases at V and 0 bases at J; junction bases unmatched: 1. This CDR3 contains 12 residues. CDR1 and CDR2 from the germline V gene are SNHLY and FYNNEI. The CDR3 loop is CASDRVNTEAFF. For the CDR3, the DNA is TGTGCCAGTGACAGGGTGAACACTGAAGCTTTCTTT.

The V call is TRBV27, the J call TRBJ2-1; 10 bases fit TRBD1. This CDR3 region has 15 residues. Germline V lookup: CDR1 MNHEY, CDR2 SMNVEV (reference sequence). Germline trimming cut 7 bases from V and 6 bases from J; bases unmatched to any gene: 9. CDR3 nucleotides: TGTGCCAGCACTTTGGGGGACAGGGGCAGCAATGAGCAGTTCTTC. This encodes CASTLGDRGSNEQFF.

This sequence joins TRBV11-3 and TRBJ1-1; 7 bases map to TRBD1. CDR1 is SGHNT, CDR2 YENEEA, per germline. The CDR3 spans 15 residues. The ends lost 3 bases at V and 1 base at J; junction bases unmatched: 5. Here the CDR3 reads CASSLTGTANTEAFF. Written as DNA, the CDR3 is TGTGCCAGCAGCTTGACTGGGACAGCGAACACTGAAGCTTTCTTT.

V and J are TRBV29-1 and TRBJ2-1; D is perhaps TRBD2 (8 bases). The CDR3 is 13 residues long. V shed 5 bases and J shed 4 bases, with 12 bases lying between them. The germline V gene has CDR1 SQVTM and CDR2 ANQGSEA. The CDR3 loop reads CSVIAGQYNEQFF. The CDR3 nucleotides read TGCAGCGTTATAGCGGGACAGTACAATGAGCAGTTCTTC.

The chain combines TRBV7-9 with TRBJ2-7, with D unresolved. Germline CDR1 and CDR2: SEHNR and FQNEAQ (reference sequence). V was clipped by 2 bases and J by 3 bases, with 8 bases between them. The CDR3 length is 13 residues. The CDR3 nucleotides read TGTGCCAGCAGCTTAAGTCCACTCTACGAGCAGTACTTC. Its translation: CASSLSPLYEQYF.

The chain recombines TRBV6-5 with TRBJ2-5; no clear D gene. CDR3 size: 12 residues. Germline V gene lookup returns CDR1 MNHEY and CDR2 SVGAGI. Trimming took off 7 bases at V and 1 base at J, with 7 bases between the two ends. The CDR3 DNA is TGTGCCAGCATAGACACCCAAGAGACCCAGTACTTC. This codes for CASIDTQETQYF.